The 8 T cell receptor beta chains listed next were all sequenced from one sample in a study of OX40 agonist ivuxolimab in advanced cancers. Clones were read by immunoSEQ multiplex PCR, and TCRdb kept only the in-frame ones, dropping some. Among roughly 70,000 clones listed, roughly nine tenths were seen once. Sequencing was performed on CD4+ or CD8+ T cells sorted from blood, taken in a trial of the OX40 agonist ivuxolimab. The receptors shown here come from an adult with an advanced solid tumor such as melanoma, head and neck, liver or kidney cancer.

This clone was picked up one time. This chain joins TRBV6-5 and TRBJ1-3, with D perhaps TRBD1 (6 bases). The V end lost 9 bases, the J end lost 0 bases, and 9 bases lay between the germline ends. Germline CDR1 is MNHEY and CDR2 is SVGAGI. CDR3 length: 13 residues. CDR3 protein: CASGGASGNTIYF. CDR3 DNA sequence: TGTGCCAGTGGGGGCGCCTCTGGAAACACCATATATTTT.

The J gene is TRBJ2-2, the V gene TRBV11-2; D is uncertain. The CDR3 runs 13 residues. The germline V gene encodes CDR1 SGHAT and CDR2 FQNNGV. V was trimmed by 3 bases and J by 4 bases, leaving 6 bases between them. The CDR3 protein is CASSFTFTGELFF. In DNA, the CDR3 is TGTGCCAGCAGCTTTACTTTCACCGGGGAGCTGTTTTTT.

As concerns this clone: Additional DNA sequences in this sample encode the identical CDR3. This chain joins TRBV2 and TRBJ2-2; 9 bases match TRBD1. CDR1 is SNHLY and CDR2 is FYNNEI in the germline V gene. The CDR3 extends over 14 amino acids. Trimming at V came to 7 bases and at J to 3 bases, leaving 3 bases not matched to a gene. DNA of the CDR3: TGTGCCAGCACTCACAGGGGGCACACCGGGGAGCTGTTTTTT. Translated: CASTHRGHTGELFF.

Details on this clone: A read error may be the cause here, since a much bigger clone is one base away. The same CDR3 arises from other DNA sequences in this sample as well. J is TRBJ2-5 and V is TRBV5-4; a possible D gene is TRBD2 (5 bases). Trimming left V 0 bases short and J 1 base short, with 7 bases between. The germline V gene has CDR1 SGHNT and CDR2 YYREEE (reference sequence). The CDR3 sequence is 14 residues long. CDR3 bases: TGTGCCAGCAGCTTGGCGGGGATCCAAGAGACCCAGTACTTC. As protein: CASSLAGIQETQYF.

CDR3 residues: CASSPRDITYEQYF. CDR3 in DNA: TGTGCCAGCAGCCCTCGGGACATCACCTACGAGCAGTACTTC. The V and J genes are TRBV9 and TRBJ2-7; a weak D match, TRBD1 (6 bases). This CDR3 comprises 14 residues. V was cut by 4 bases and J by 2 bases, with 13 bases left in between. The germline V gene encodes CDR1 SGDLS and CDR2 YYNGEE.

The V gene is TRBV5-1, the J gene TRBJ1-2; D remains unclear. This CDR3 region has 13 residues. V lost 4 bases to trimming and J lost 10 bases, with 17 bases between them. Germline loops: CDR1 SGHRS, CDR2 YFSETQ. The DNA for the CDR3 is TGCGCCAGCAGCCTAGAGACGACCTCCGCCTACACCTTC. Residues: CASSLETTSAYTF.

This sequence joins TRBV4-1 and TRBJ1-5, with D perhaps matching TRBD1 (5 bases). Germline assignment: CDR1 MGHRA and CDR2 YSYEKL. CDR3 length: 16 residues. Trimming pared 0 bases from V and 0 bases from J, leaving 9 bases between. The CDR3 coding sequence is TGCGCCAGCAGCCAAGAAACAGGTCGTAGCAATCAGCCCCAGCATTTT. It encodes CASSQETGRSNQPQHF.

The V gene is TRBV6-6, the J gene TRBJ2-7; 9 positions match TRBD1. Germline loops: CDR1 MNHNY, CDR2 SVGAGI (reference sequence). V dropped 6 bases and J dropped 7; count of bases not matched to a gene: 7. The CDR3 runs 13 residues. The CDR3 nucleotides are TGTGCCAGCAGGAGGGACAGGGTGAAAGAGCAGTACTTC. Protein product: CASRRDRVKEQYF.